Listed below are T cell receptor beta chains from one sample, sequenced in a study of T cell repertoires in cytomegalovirus infection. From the reads, TCRdb called clonotypes with MiXCR, one entry per CDR3 protein. The sample consists of about 190,000 distinct CDR3 sequences, 28% of them appearing once. Sequenced material: PBMCs. The receptors shown here come from a human donor in good health (CMV status not recorded). Some clones in this sample may be carry-over from other donors' samples. Each CDR3 is given with its conserved first and last residue. Fields, in order: D gene, V gene, J gene, CDR3 protein. A D gene is named only where the DNA matches it firmly.

TRBD2	TRBV4-1	TRBJ2-1	CASSQGRGGRYEQFF
TRBD1	TRBV15	TRBJ1-1	CATSRDDRVDTEAFF
NA	TRBV10-3	TRBJ1-1	CAISEAGQAGNTEAFF
TRBD1	TRBV7-2	TRBJ2-1	CASSLYEGTGNEPFF
TRBD2	TRBV7-6	TRBJ2-1	CASSGGTYNEQFF
TRBD1	TRBV6-8	TRBJ1-5	CASSWALPAPGQPNQPQHF
NA	TRBV12-3/TRBV12-4	TRBJ1-1	CASSFRGREAFF
NA	TRBV11-1	TRBJ2-4	CASSAGKDIQYF
NA	TRBV2	TRBJ2-2	CASNELGMSGELFF
NA	TRBV20-1	TRBJ2-5	CSARDHQGLETQYF
NA	TRBV12-3/TRBV12-4	TRBJ1-2	CASSLRHYGYTF
NA	TRBV7-8	TRBJ1-4	CASSLVARRPTNEKLFF
TRBD2	TRBV7-2	TRBJ2-3	CASSPGAGLATDTQYF
NA	TRBV5-4	TRBJ1-2	CASSSGYGYTF
TRBD1	TRBV7-2	TRBJ1-4	CASSLGQSDEKLFF
NA	TRBV7-2	TRBJ1-3	CASSTPPHSGNTIYF
TRBD2	TRBV7-8	TRBJ2-3	CASSRAGGSQYF
NA	TRBV7-2	TRBJ2-2	CASSFSGTLTSNTGELFF
NA	TRBV7-2	TRBJ2-7	CASSSGHEPQYF
NA	TRBV20-1	TRBJ2-7	CSARDFDKQYF
NA	TRBV29-1	TRBJ1-2	CSPHAGISGYTF
NA	TRBV29-1	TRBJ2-2	CSHSTSGEGELFF
NA	TRBV7-8	TRBJ1-1	CASSLTLEAEAFF
NA	TRBV29-1	TRBJ2-2	CSAENTGELFF
NA	TRBV24-1	TRBJ1-2	CATSDPLSGYTF
TRBD1	TRBV3-1	TRBJ2-7	CASSQDRTGDSGFSYEQYF
NA	TRBV12-3/TRBV12-4	TRBJ1-1	CASSLDQDTEAFF
NA	TRBV6-1	TRBJ2-5	CASTYGGKETQYF
TRBD2	TRBV10-3	TRBJ2-6	CAISVLAGGSGANVLTF
NA	TRBV7-2	TRBJ1-3	CASGSVSGNTIYF
NA	TRBV10-2	TRBJ1-2	CASSESTAHGYTF
TRBD1	TRBV18	TRBJ1-1	CASSPNTGTGGTEAFF
NA	TRBV9	TRBJ1-4	CASSPGTQTNEKLFF
NA	TRBV9	TRBJ1-1	CASSVVANTEAFF
TRBD2	TRBV6-6	TRBJ2-2	CASSRRSLAGDTGELFF
NA	TRBV7-2	TRBJ1-2	CASSLALSSSYGYTF
NA	TRBV7-2	TRBJ2-7	CASRQVPSSYEQYF
TRBD2	TRBV27	TRBJ2-1	CASSELAGGRNEQFF
NA	TRBV7-9	TRBJ1-5	CASSLSSRGGQPQHF
TRBD1	TRBV9	TRBJ2-1	CASSVEQGASNEQFF
TRBD2	TRBV28	TRBJ2-3	CASSPSGASRVDTQYF
TRBD2	TRBV6-1	TRBJ2-1	CASPRGGNYNEQFF
NA	TRBV6-6	TRBJ1-5	CASSYNRDTNQPQHF
NA	TRBV2	TRBJ1-4	CASSLWAANEKLFF
NA	TRBV6-5	TRBJ1-1	CASSPYHRTEAFF